These 14 T cell receptor beta chains were all obtained from the same sample, sequenced in a study of blood T cells in healthy people across ages. PCR was performed a second time for roughly 7 to 11 cycles using a sample-barcoded 5' primer and a J-beta primer mix. Using its own MiXCR run on the 5' RACE reads, TCRdb lists one record per CDR3 protein. The profile shows hundreds of thousands of distinct CDR3 sequences, roughly 50% of them singletons. The specimen was blood. All receptors come from a woman aged 55 to 70 in good health.

The chain carries TRBV27 and TRBJ2-3; D may be TRBD1 (6 bases). V was clipped by 6 bases and J by 3 bases, with 16 bases between them. Germline V lookup: CDR1 MNHEY, CDR2 SMNVEV (reference sequence). This CDR3 contains 15 residues. The CDR3 loop is CASSPRGGATDTQYF. In DNA form, the CDR3 reads TGTGCCAGCAGCCCCAGGGGTGGGGCGACAGATACGCAGTATTTT.

The genes are TRBV6-2 or TRBV6-3 and TRBJ2-1; no firm D call. Looked up from germline, CDR1 is MNHEY and CDR2 is SVGEGT. V lost 6 bases and J lost 14, with 17 bases in between. The CDR3 runs 12 residues. In DNA, the CDR3 is TGTGCCAGCAGCGGAACGGGCCGAAGGGAGTTCTTC. Amino acids: CASSGTGRREFF.

This rearrangement joins TRBV12-3 or TRBV12-4 to TRBJ1-6; D gene unclear. This CDR3 is 14 amino acids long. Trimming stripped 6 bases from V and 7 bases from J, with 13 bases between. The CDR3 loop reads CASSPGERNSPLHF. The CDR3 DNA sequence: TGTGCCAGCAGCCCCGGTGAGAGGAATTCACCCCTCCACTTT.

This chain uses TRBV11-2 with TRBJ2-1; D is ambiguous. Germline V CDR1 and CDR2: SGHAT, FQNNGV. The V end lost 0 bases, the J end lost 10 bases, and 10 bases lay between the germline ends. The CDR3 is 13 residues long. CDR3 sequence: CASSLDRSAEQFF. Here the CDR3 DNA reads TGTGCCAGCAGCTTAGATAGGTCGGCCGAGCAGTTCTTC.

The rearrangement uses TRBV7-2 and TRBJ1-5, with D tentatively TRBD1 (5 bases). The germline CDR1 and CDR2 sequences are SGHTA and FQGNSA. The CDR3 runs 15 residues. V gave up 5 bases and J gave up 1 base, with 12 bases separating them. CDR3 DNA: TGTGCCAGCAGCCTTAACGGGGGGAGCAATCAGCCCCAGCATTTT. Protein product: CASSLNGGSNQPQHF.

This clonotype was recorded a few times. The V call is TRBV20-1, the J call TRBJ2-7; D may correspond to TRBD1 or TRBD2 (6 bases each). Trimming took off 0 bases at V and 2 bases at J, with 14 bases between the two ends. Germline loops: CDR1 DFQATT, CDR2 SNEGSKA (reference sequence). The CDR3 length is 15 residues. CDR3 nucleotides: TGCAGTGCTAGAGATGGGGGGCGACTTACCTACGAGCAGTACTTC. It yields the protein CSARDGGRLTYEQYF.

This chain links TRBV6-5 with TRBJ2-5; D gene uncertain. With the DNA end fitting TRBJ2-7 better, the J assignment may be wrong. The CDR3 length is 14 residues. The germline V gene has CDR1 MNHEY and CDR2 SVGAGI. CDR3 sequence: CASSNPYRGHEQYF. The DNA of the CDR3 is TGTGCCAGCAGTAACCCATATCGAGGACACGAGCAGTACTTC.

In regard to this clonotype: This is likely a read error, given that the CDR3 carries no conserved phenylalanine or tryptophan at its end. This chain links TRBV7-9 with TRBJ2-3; tentative D call: TRBD1 (6 bases). CDR3 size: 15 residues. The germline V and J ends were trimmed by 4 bases and 2 bases, with 13 bases remaining between them. Germline CDR1 and CDR2: SEHNR and FQNEAQ (reference sequence). The CDR3 protein is CASSSSGVLTDTQYS. The CDR3 DNA reads as TGTGCCAGCAGCTCGTCAGGGGTCCTCACAGATACGCAGTATTCT.

The chain carries TRBV5-1 and TRBJ2-1; no reliable D call. This CDR3 comprises 17 residues. Germline V gene lookup returns CDR1 SGHRS and CDR2 YFSETQ. The germline V and J ends were trimmed by 4 bases and 0 bases, with 17 bases remaining between them. CDR3 sequence (DNA): TGCGCCAGCAGCCGGAACGAGGTTGGTAGCTCCTACAATGAGCAGTTCTTC. Translation: CASSRNEVGSSYNEQFF.

J is TRBJ2-5 and V is TRBV5-6; D gene uncertain. Germline values: CDR1 SGHDT, CDR2 YYEEEE. V was cut by 6 bases and J by 4 bases, with 16 bases left in between. This CDR3 spans 14 amino acids. CDR3 nucleotide sequence: TGTGCCAGCACCCAATCTGGCGTGAGAGAGACCCAGTACTTC. Amino acid sequence: CASTQSGVRETQYF.

This chain connects TRBV6-2 or TRBV6-3 to TRBJ1-2; D possibly corresponds to TRBD1 (6 bases). The CDR3 spans 15 residues. V gave up 0 bases and J gave up 0 bases, with 8 bases separating them. The germline CDR1 and CDR2 sequences are MNHEY and SVGEGT. DNA for the CDR3: TGTGCCAGCAGTTACTCGCACAGGGCTAACTATGGCTACACCTTC. Translation: CASSYSHRANYGYTF.

In DNA form, the CDR3 reads TGCAGTGCGGGCCAGGGGCTAGCGGGATACGAGCAGTACTTC. Its protein product is CSAGQGLAGYEQYF. The chain is built from TRBV20-1 and TRBJ2-7; 9 bases fit TRBD2. Trimming removed 6 bases from V and 4 bases from J; junction bases left unmatched: 10. CDR1 is DFQATT, CDR2 SNEGSKA, per germline (reference sequence). The CDR3 totals 14 residues.

This chain links TRBV20-1 with TRBJ1-2; TRBD1 matches at 10 bases. CDR1 DFQATT and CDR2 SNEGSKA come from the germline V gene (reference sequence). V gave up 3 bases and J gave up 8 bases; unmatched junction bases: 12. There are 15 residues in the CDR3. As DNA, the CDR3 is TGCAGTGCTAGGGGGCTGGGACAGGGGACCAGCGGCTACACCTTC. Translated: CSARGLGQGTSGYTF.

The genes are TRBV5-1 and TRBJ2-7; D possibly corresponds to TRBD1 (6 bases). The CDR3 has 14 residues. The V and J ends lost 3 bases and 3 bases respectively, with 13 bases between them. Germline CDR1 is SGHRS and CDR2 is YFSETQ. The CDR3 nucleotides read TGCGCCAGCAGCTGGAATGGGGGCTACTACGAGCAGTACTTC. Protein sequence: CASSWNGGYYEQYF.